A selection of T cell receptor beta chains follows, all from one sample in a study of T cell responses to AZD1222 COVID-19 vaccine. Assay used: immunoSEQ multiplex PCR; TCRdb lists only in-frame clones, some missing. The sample has 95,000 to 100,000 clones, 75% to 95% seen once. The starting material was peripheral blood, obtained on day 0 of AZD1222 vaccination. The source is an adult in good health. Both conserved end residues are part of each CDR3. Each record gives: V gene, clone size, J gene, D gene, CDR3 DNA, CDR3 protein. The D gene is left open where the match is weak. Size values are once, few and many counts, or a class for expanded clones, and some rows have none.

TRBV3-1/TRBV3-2	-	TRBJ1-1	-	TGTGCCAGCAGCCAAGGGGTAGAAGCTTTCTTT	CASSQGVEAFF
TRBV29-1	-	TRBJ2-3	-	TGCAGCGTTATAATGAGCACAGATACGCAGTATTTT	CSVIMSTDTQYF
TRBV5-4	-	TRBJ2-1	TRBD2	TGTGCCAGCAGCTTGGTCTATAGCGGGGGGTCCAATGAGCAGTTCTTC	CASSLVYSGGSNEQFF
TRBV5-1	few	TRBJ1-6	TRBD1	TGCGCCAGTATGGGACAGGGAGGCGATTCACCCCTCCACTTT	CASMGQGGDSPLHF
TRBV9	-	TRBJ1-2	TRBD1	TGTGCCAGCAGCGTAGGACAGGGTGATGGCTACACCTTC	CASSVGQGDGYTF
TRBV9	few	TRBJ1-2	-	TGTGCCAGCAGCCTAACAGTAAACTATGGCTACACCTTC	CASSLTVNYGYTF
TRBV28	-	TRBJ1-6	-	TGTGCCAGCAGTTTAAGGTCCCAGGGAGTTGGGTCACCCCTCCACTTT	CASSLRSQGVGSPLHF
TRBV9	-	TRBJ1-3	-	TGTGCCAGCAGCACCCCGGGAGCAAACACCATATATTTT	CASSTPGANTIYF
TRBV3-1/TRBV3-2	-	TRBJ1-1	-	TGTGCCAGCAGCCAAGTTCCCCAGCCGAACACTGAAGCTTTCTTT	CASSQVPQPNTEAFF
TRBV29-1	-	TRBJ1-6	-	TGCAGCGTTGGAGTACGGGACGCGAGCTCCTATAATTCACCCCTCCACTTT	CSVGVRDASSYNSPLHF
TRBV13	-	TRBJ1-5	-	TGTGCCAGCAGCCAAAAAGCTGTGATGGGCGCTCAGCCCCAGCATTTT	CASSQKAVMGAQPQHF
TRBV7-9	-	TRBJ2-3	-	TGTGCCAGCAGCCCCGTCGGCGAGTATCCCGATACGCAGTATTTT	CASSPVGEYPDTQYF
TRBV27	once	TRBJ2-2	-	TGTGCCAGCAGTTTTCTCGGCACCGGGGAGCTGTTTTTT	CASSFLGTGELFF
TRBV7-9	-	TRBJ1-2	-	TGTGCCAGCAGCCCACTCAACAGCCGCTATGGCTACACCTTC	CASSPLNSRYGYTF
TRBV19	-	TRBJ2-3	TRBD2	TGTGCCAGTAGTCCTCGGGGGGGAACGCAGTATTTT	CASSPRGGTQYF
TRBV2	-	TRBJ2-7	TRBD1	TGTGCCAGCACAAGAACTTGGGACAGGGCCAACTACGAGCAGTACTTC	CASTRTWDRANYEQYF
TRBV11-2	-	TRBJ1-2	-	TGTGCCAGCAGCTTCTACGACGGACTCTATGGCTACACCTTC	CASSFYDGLYGYTF
TRBV7-2	-	TRBJ1-2	TRBD1	TGTGCCAGCAGTCCTAAGGGGGCCTATGGCTACACCTTC	CASSPKGAYGYTF
TRBV6-5	-	TRBJ1-4	TRBD1	TGTGCCAGCAGCGAGAGGACAGGGAGGAATGAAAAACTGTTTTTT	CASSERTGRNEKLFF
TRBV12-3/TRBV12-4	-	TRBJ1-2	-	TGTGCCAGCAGTTGGGACCCTCCATCCGGCTACACCTTC	CASSWDPPSGYTF
TRBV6-1	-	TRBJ1-5	TRBD1	TGTGCCAGCAGTGTCGGTTCCCGGGACAGCACTTATAGCAATCAGCCCCAGCATTTT	CASSVGSRDSTYSNQPQHF
TRBV3-1/TRBV3-2	-	TRBJ2-2	TRBD1	TGTGCCAGCAGCCACACAGGGGGTCCCGGGGAGCTGTTTTTT	CASSHTGGPGELFF
TRBV10-3	-	TRBJ1-1	-	TGTGCCATCAGTGGGGTTGTCTCGGGAAGTTATGAAGCTTTCTTT	CAISGVVSGSYEAFF
TRBV10-2	-	TRBJ2-1	TRBD2	TGCGCCAGCAGAGGACTAGCGAATCTCAATGAGCAGTTCTTC	CASRGLANLNEQFF
TRBV2	-	TRBJ1-5	TRBD1	TGTGCCAGCAGCGCGGACAGGATTTATCAGCCCCAGCATTTT	CASSADRIYQPQHF
TRBV7-3	-	TRBJ2-7	-	TGTGCCAGCAGCTTAATCGGCAGGGGAGGTCACGAGCAGTACTTC	CASSLIGRGGHEQYF
TRBV5-4	-	TRBJ1-6	TRBD1	TGTGCCAGCAGCCCTAGACAGGGTTTCTCACCCCTCCACTTT	CASSPRQGFSPLHF
TRBV5-4	-	TRBJ1-1	-	TGTGCCAGCAGCTTGAAGGGGAGCGGAGTAGCTTTCTTT	CASSLKGSGVAFF
TRBV6-4	-	TRBJ2-3	-	TGTGCCAGCAGTCCCTATCCCCCGGGAGCTACCGAGGGGGGATTGGATACGCAGTATTTT	CASSPYPPGATEGGLDTQYF
TRBV4-1	once	TRBJ1-4	-	TGCGCCAGCAGCCAAGTCCTAGGGGAAAAACTGTTTTTT	CASSQVLGEKLFF
TRBV18	-	TRBJ2-3	-	TGTGCCAGCTCACCACTCAGGGTCGGGACAGATACGCAGTATTTT	CASSPLRVGTDTQYF
TRBV19	large	TRBJ1-3	-	TGTGCCAGTACCGGGACAAACTACTTCTCTGGAAACACCATATATTTT	CASTGTNYFSGNTIYF
TRBV19	-	TRBJ1-2	TRBD1	TGTGCCAGTAGTATTCACAGGGGATCTGGCTACACCTTC	CASSIHRGSGYTF
TRBV18	-	TRBJ1-1	-	TGTGCCAGCTCAAGCCTAGCCCCAGCCAGCGGCACTGAAGCTTTCTTT	CASSSLAPASGTEAFF
TRBV27	-	TRBJ1-1	-	TGTGCCAGCAGTGGACAGTCAGGGGTCACTGAAGCTTTCTTT	CASSGQSGVTEAFF
TRBV6-1	-	TRBJ1-4	-	TGTGCCAGCAGTGATCCGACGGTCCCTAATGAAAAACTGTTTTTT	CASSDPTVPNEKLFF
TRBV12-3/TRBV12-4	once	TRBJ1-1	-	TGTGCCAGCAGTCCAGGGGTGAACACTGAAGCTTTCTTT	CASSPGVNTEAFF
TRBV19	few	TRBJ1-1	-	TGTGCCAGTAGCCACCTTATCGGGAACACTGAAGCTTTCTTT	CASSHLIGNTEAFF
TRBV29-1	-	TRBJ1-5	TRBD1	TGCAGCGCCACGACAGGGCTTAGTTCGGACCAGCCCCAGCATTTT	CSATTGLSSDQPQHF
TRBV9	once	TRBJ1-6	-	TGTGCATCAGGTAGGGGAAGGGAATCACCCCTCCACTTT	CASGRGRESPLHF
TRBV4-1	-	TRBJ1-1	-	TGCGCCAGCAGCCAAGAGGGGGGTGAGACTGAAGCTTTCTTT	CASSQEGGETEAFF
TRBV9	-	TRBJ1-2	-	TGTGCCAGCAGCGTAGTAACCGCTGACTATGGCTACACCTTC	CASSVVTADYGYTF
TRBV5-4	-	TRBJ1-2	TRBD1	TGTGCCAGCAGCTTTCAGGGGGCCAATAACTATGGCTACACCTTC	CASSFQGANNYGYTF
TRBV2	-	TRBJ1-4	-	TGTGCCAGCAGTGATAGAGGAGTGAATGAAAAACTGTTTTTT	CASSDRGVNEKLFF
TRBV30	-	TRBJ2-1	TRBD2	TGTGCCTGGAGGAGGTTGGGGGGGGCCTACAATGAGCAGTTCTTC	CAWRRLGGAYNEQFF
TRBV30	-	TRBJ1-1	-	TGTGCCTGGAAACCCCCGGTCTTCACTGAAGCTTTCTTT	CAWKPPVFTEAFF
TRBV6-6	-	TRBJ2-7	-	TGTGCCAGCAGCAATGGATACTACGAGCAGTACTTC	CASSNGYYEQYF
TRBV2	-	TRBJ1-1	-	TGTGCCAGCAGTGTTGAAGGGAAAGAGACTGAAGCTTTCTTT	CASSVEGKETEAFF
TRBV7-3	once	TRBJ2-1	-	TGTGCCAGCAGTCACTTAGGGCCAGCCTACTACAATGAGCAGTTCTTC	CASSHLGPAYYNEQFF
TRBV11-2	-	TRBJ2-7	TRBD1	TGTGCCAGCAGCTCTAACAGGGGTGGCGAGCAGTACTTC	CASSSNRGGEQYF
TRBV6-4	-	TRBJ2-1	-	TGTGCGTCGAGGGGGTACAATGAGCAGTTCTTC	CASRGYNEQFF
TRBV6-5	-	TRBJ2-1	-	TGTGCCAGCAGTTTCAGGGACGGAACTTCCTACAATGAGCAGTTCTTC	CASSFRDGTSYNEQFF
TRBV12-2	-	TRBJ2-2	-	TGTGCAAGTCGCTTAGCAGGATCCACCGGGGAGCTGTTTTTT	CASRLAGSTGELFF
TRBV4-1	-	TRBJ2-2	-	TGCGCCAGCAGCCCCCCGGGCGGGGAGCTGTTTTTT	CASSPPGGELFF
TRBV5-5	-	TRBJ1-5	TRBD1	TGTGCCAGCAGCTTTACAGGGGGCAAAGGGTATCAGCCCCAGCATTTT	CASSFTGGKGYQPQHF
TRBV3-1/TRBV3-2	-	TRBJ1-4	TRBD1	TGTGCCAGCAGCGCCAACAGGGGGCAGAGTGAAAAACTGTTTTTT	CASSANRGQSEKLFF
TRBV9	-	TRBJ2-3	TRBD2	TGTGCCAGCAGCGCCGCGGGGGGTATTAGCACAGATACGCAGTATTTT	CASSAAGGISTDTQYF
TRBV2	-	TRBJ1-4	-	TGTGCCGCTTCCCGGGATCCCAGGCCTGAAAAACTGTTTTTT	CAASRDPRPEKLFF
TRBV12-3/TRBV12-4	-	TRBJ2-7	-	TGTGCCAGCAAGAAAGGGTGGTACGAGCAGTACTTC	CASKKGWYEQYF